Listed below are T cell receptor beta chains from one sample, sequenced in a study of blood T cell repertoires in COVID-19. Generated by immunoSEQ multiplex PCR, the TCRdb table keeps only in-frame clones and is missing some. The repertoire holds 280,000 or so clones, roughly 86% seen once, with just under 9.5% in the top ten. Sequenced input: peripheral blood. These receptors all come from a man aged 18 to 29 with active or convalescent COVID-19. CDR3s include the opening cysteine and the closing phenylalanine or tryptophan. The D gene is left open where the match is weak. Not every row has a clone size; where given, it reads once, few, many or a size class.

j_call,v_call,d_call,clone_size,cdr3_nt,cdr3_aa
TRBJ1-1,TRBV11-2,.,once,TGTGCCAGCAGCTCCGGGCGGCCGGACAGCCAGACTATGAACACTGAAGCTTTCTTT,CASSSGRPDSQTMNTEAFF
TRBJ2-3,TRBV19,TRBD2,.,TGTGCCAGTAGTAGCGGGGGTATCGCAGATACGCAGTATTTT,CASSSGGIADTQYF
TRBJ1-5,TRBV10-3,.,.,TGTGCCATCATGGAGGGCCCAAATCAGCCCCAGCATTTT,CAIMEGPNQPQHF
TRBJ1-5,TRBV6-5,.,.,TGTGCCAGCAGTTGGGGCCCGAATCAGCCCCAGCATTTT,CASSWGPNQPQHF
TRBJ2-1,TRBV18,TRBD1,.,TGTGCCAGCTCACCAACACCCCCGGGACAGACTACTCTTAACTCCTACAATGAGCAGTTCTTC,CASSPTPPGQTTLNSYNEQFF
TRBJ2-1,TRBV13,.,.,TGTGCCAGCAGCCATATGGGGGGGGCATACAATGAGCAGTTCTTC,CASSHMGGAYNEQFF
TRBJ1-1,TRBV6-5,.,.,TGTGCCAGCAGTTACTCGAGTGAGATGAACACTGAAGCTTTCTTT,CASSYSSEMNTEAFF
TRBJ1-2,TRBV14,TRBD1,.,TGTGCCAGCAGCCCGACAGGGGAGGATGGCTACACCTTC,CASSPTGEDGYTF
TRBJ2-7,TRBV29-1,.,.,TGCAGCGTTGAAGTTGTCGGGCGGGTCTACGAGCAGTACTTC,CSVEVVGRVYEQYF
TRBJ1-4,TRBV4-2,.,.,TGTGCCAGCAGCCAAGGACAAAATAATGAAAAACTGTTTTTT,CASSQGQNNEKLFF
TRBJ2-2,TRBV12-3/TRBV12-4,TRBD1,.,TGTGCCAGCAGTTTAAGGGGGCCCGGGGAGCTGTTTTTT,CASSLRGPGELFF
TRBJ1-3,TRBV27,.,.,TGTGCCAGCAGCCTACGGGGGGCTGGAAACACCATATATTTT,CASSLRGAGNTIYF
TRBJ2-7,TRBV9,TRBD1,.,TGTGCCAGCAGCGCCTTGACAGGGAACGAGCAGTACTTC,CASSALTGNEQYF
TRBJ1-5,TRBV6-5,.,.,TGTGCCAGCAGTTACTCGAGACAATTTCAGCCCCAGCATTTT,CASSYSRQFQPQHF
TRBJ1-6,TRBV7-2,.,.,TGTGCCAGCAGCTTAGGATATCGGACAGAGAGGAAGTCACCCCTCCACTTT,CASSLGYRTERKSPLHF
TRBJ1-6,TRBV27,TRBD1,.,TGTGCCAGTGGACAGGGGGCCTATTCACCCCTCCACTTT,CASGQGAYSPLHF
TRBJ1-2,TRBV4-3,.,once,TGCGCCAGCAGCCAAGGGCAGTTTTATGGCTACACCTTC,CASSQGQFYGYTF
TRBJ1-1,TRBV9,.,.,TGTGCCAGCAGTAAGGGGGGGAGCACTGAAGCTTTCTTT,CASSKGGSTEAFF
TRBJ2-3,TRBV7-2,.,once,TGTGCCAGCAGCCAAAGTGGCAGCGCAGATACGCAGTATTTT,CASSQSGSADTQYF
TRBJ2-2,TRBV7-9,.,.,TGTGCCAGCAGCATCGGGGGATCCACCGGGGAGCTGTTTTTT,CASSIGGSTGELFF
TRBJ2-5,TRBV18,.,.,TGTGCCAGCTCACCTGTTCGGGGACAAGAGACCCAGTACTTC,CASSPVRGQETQYF
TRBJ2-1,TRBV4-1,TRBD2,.,TGCGCCAGCAGCCCCATTGGGTTAGAGCGGGGAGACAATGAGCAGTTCTTC,CASSPIGLERGDNEQFF
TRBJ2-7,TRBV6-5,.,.,TGTGCCAGCAGACGCGGGACCAAAGCGGACGAGCAGTACTTC,CASRRGTKADEQYF
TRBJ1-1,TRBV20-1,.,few,TGCAGTGCTAGAGGGACGGGGGACTCTCGCTTT,CSARGTGDSRF
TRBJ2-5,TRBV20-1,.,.,TGCAGTGGACAGCACCAAGAGACCCAGTACTTC,CSGQHQETQYF
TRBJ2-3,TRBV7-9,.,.,TGTGCCAGCAGCCCCCGTGGCGGGACAGACAGCACAGATACGCAGTATTTT,CASSPRGGTDSTDTQYF
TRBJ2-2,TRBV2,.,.,TGTGCCAGTTCCGGGACTTCGAACACCGGGGAGCTGTTTTTT,CASSGTSNTGELFF
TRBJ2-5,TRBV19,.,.,TGTGCCAGTAGTCCCAATTTCCAGGGTATCCAAGAGACCCAGTACTTC,CASSPNFQGIQETQYF
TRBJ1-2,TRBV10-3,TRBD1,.,TGTGCCATCAGTGAGTCGGGACAGGGGTATGGCTACACCTTC,CAISESGQGYGYTF
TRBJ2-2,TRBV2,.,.,TGTGCCAGCAGTCCTGAGAGGGCCGGCACCGGGGAGCTGTTTTTT,CASSPERAGTGELFF
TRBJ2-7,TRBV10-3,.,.,TGTGCCATCAGTGAGCCCCCGGGGTTCTCCTACGAGCAGTACTTC,CAISEPPGFSYEQYF
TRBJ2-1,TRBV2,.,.,TGTGCCAGCAGTGACTCGTGGGGGGACCGCAATGAGCAGTTCTTC,CASSDSWGDRNEQFF
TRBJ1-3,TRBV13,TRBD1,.,TGTGCCAGCAGCTTAGGCGAGGGACAGGGCCGCTCTGGAAACACCATATATTTT,CASSLGEGQGRSGNTIYF
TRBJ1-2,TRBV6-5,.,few,TGTGCCAGCAGTTACTCGGGACTCGGGAACTATGGCTACACCTTC,CASSYSGLGNYGYTF
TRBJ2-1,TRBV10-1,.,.,TGCGCCAGCAGTGAGTCTGGGGGACTTGAGCAGTTCTTC,CASSESGGLEQFF
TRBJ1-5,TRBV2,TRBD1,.,TGTGCCAGAGCCGGACAGGGGAGCAATCAGCCCCAGCATTTT,CARAGQGSNQPQHF
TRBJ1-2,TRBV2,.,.,TGTGCCAGCAACTGGGAGGGGATTGACTATGGCTACACCTTC,CASNWEGIDYGYTF
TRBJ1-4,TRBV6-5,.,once,TGTGCCAGCAGTTACTCGGGGAGGGGAAGTGAAAAACTGTTTTTT,CASSYSGRGSEKLFF
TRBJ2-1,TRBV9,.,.,TGTGCCAGCAGCGTAGTGGGTGCAGGATACTACAATGAGCAGTTCTTC,CASSVVGAGYYNEQFF
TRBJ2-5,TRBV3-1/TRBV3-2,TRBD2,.,TGTGCCAGCACCTATAGCGGGGGGGGGCAAGAGACCCAGTACTTC,CASTYSGGGQETQYF
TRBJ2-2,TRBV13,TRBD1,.,TGTGCCAGCAGCTTAGTCGGACAGGGCGGCGGGGAGCTGTTTTTT,CASSLVGQGGGELFF
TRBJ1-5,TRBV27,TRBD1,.,TGTGCCAGCCCCTCTGGGTTAGGGACAGCTTACAATCAGCCCCAGCATTTT,CASPSGLGTAYNQPQHF
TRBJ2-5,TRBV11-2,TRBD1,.,TGTGCCAGCAGCTACGGACAGGGGGCAGGAGAGACCCAGTACTTC,CASSYGQGAGETQYF
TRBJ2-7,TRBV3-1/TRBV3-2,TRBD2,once,TGTGCCAGCAGCCCAATAGCGGGGTCGACCCACGAGCAGTACTTC,CASSPIAGSTHEQYF
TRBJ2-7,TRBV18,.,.,TGTGCCAGCTCACCGGGGCAGCACTACGAGCAGTACTTC,CASSPGQHYEQYF
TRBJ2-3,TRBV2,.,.,TGTGCCAGCAGTCCAGGGAAAGATACGCAGTATTTT,CASSPGKDTQYF
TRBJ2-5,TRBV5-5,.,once,TGTGCCAGCATCAGGAACACGCAAGAGACCCAGTACTTC,CASIRNTQETQYF
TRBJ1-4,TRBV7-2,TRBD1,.,TGTGCCAGCAGCTTGGGGACAGGGGTGGGAAAACTGTTTTTT,CASSLGTGVGKLFF
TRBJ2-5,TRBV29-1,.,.,TGCAGCGTGGACAGGGAGGGTAAAGAGACCCAGTACTTC,CSVDREGKETQYF
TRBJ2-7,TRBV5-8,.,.,TGTGCCAGCAGCTTGTCAAGCCCTTACCGCTCCTACGAGCAGTACTTC,CASSLSSPYRSYEQYF
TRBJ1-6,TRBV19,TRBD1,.,TGTGCCAGTAGGCGGGACAGGGTCTATAATTCACCCCTCCACTTT,CASRRDRVYNSPLHF
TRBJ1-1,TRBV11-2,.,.,TGTGCCAGCAGCTTAGCAGTTGAAGCTTTCTTT,CASSLAVEAFF
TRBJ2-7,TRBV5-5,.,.,TGTGCCAGCAGCTTGGAGCCAGGGGTTTACTACGAGCAGTACTTC,CASSLEPGVYYEQYF